The clone carrying this TCR beta chain was picked up many times. Its antigen is undetermined. The data are from a study of tumor and adjacent non-tumor tissue in lung cancer. Study results and limitations: Tumor repertoires had a smaller top 100 clone share than normal lung. Tumor TCR diversity, when higher, was linked to shorter survival.

The CDR3 consists of 13 residues. V was pared by 9 bases and J by 6 bases, with 16 bases between. Three rounds of nested PCR, following a modified ARM-PCR protocol, produced the TCRbeta library. TCRdb used MiXCR to reprocess the multiplex PCR reads, holding one entry per CDR3 protein. This sample has 200,000 to 250,000 distinct CDR3 sequences; 71% occur once, and the top ten carry 25%. No cell sorting was done before RNA was extracted from the tissue. This rearrangement joins TRBV12-3 or TRBV12-4 to TRBJ2-3; D gene unclear. Sequences were obtained from lung tumor tissue. The TCR was taken from a man between 60 and 75 years old with non-small cell lung cancer. The CDR3 bases are TGTGCCAGTAAGGGCAGCTACATGGATACGCAGTATTTT. Protein: CASKGSYMDTQYF.